This T cell receptor (beta chain) was observed in a study of human T cells and chemical hapten exposure. TCRdb reprocessed the RACE reads with MiXCR, giving one entry per CDR3 protein. The sample yields approximately 400,000 distinct CDR3 sequences, roughly 5.3% seen once. Stated time point: pre-sensitization, week 0. This sample's treatment: therapeutic diphenylcyclopropenone sensitization with weekly scalp DPC. This clonotype occurred a few times. This CDR3 is 14 amino acids long. The germline V and J ends were trimmed by 2 bases and 3 bases, with 11 bases remaining between them. This clonotype was sampled from a woman aged 50 to 60 with alopecia areata. Some clones in this sample may be carry-over from other donors' samples. The chain couples TRBV12-3 or TRBV12-4 to TRBJ2-7; a weak D match, TRBD1 (6 bases). The starting material was whole blood, obtained in connection with sensitization to the hapten diphenylcyclopropenone (DPC). CDR3 in DNA: TGTGCCAGCAGTTTACGGGACAATTACTACGAGCAGTACTTC. It specifies CASSLRDNYYEQYF.